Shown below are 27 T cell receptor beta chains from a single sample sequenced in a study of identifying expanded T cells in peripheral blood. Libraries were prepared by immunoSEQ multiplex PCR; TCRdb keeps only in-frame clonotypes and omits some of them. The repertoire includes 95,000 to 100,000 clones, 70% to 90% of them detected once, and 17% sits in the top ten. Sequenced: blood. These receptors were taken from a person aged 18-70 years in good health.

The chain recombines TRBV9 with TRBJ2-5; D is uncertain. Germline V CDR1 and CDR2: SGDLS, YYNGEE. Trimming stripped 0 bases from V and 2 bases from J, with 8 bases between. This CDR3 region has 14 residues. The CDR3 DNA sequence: TGTGCCAGCAGCGTAGGGAGTACTCAAGAGACCCAGTACTTC. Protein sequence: CASSVGSTQETQYF.

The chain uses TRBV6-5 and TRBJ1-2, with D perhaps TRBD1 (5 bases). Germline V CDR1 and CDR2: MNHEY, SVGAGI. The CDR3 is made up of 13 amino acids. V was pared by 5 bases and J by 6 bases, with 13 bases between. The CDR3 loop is CASSLQGFNGYTF. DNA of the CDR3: TGTGCCAGCAGTCTCCAGGGATTTAATGGCTACACCTTC.

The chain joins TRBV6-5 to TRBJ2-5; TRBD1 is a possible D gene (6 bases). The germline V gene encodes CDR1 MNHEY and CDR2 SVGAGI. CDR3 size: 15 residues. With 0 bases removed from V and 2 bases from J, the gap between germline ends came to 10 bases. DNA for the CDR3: TGTGCCAGCAGTTACTCCCAGGGGTGGCAAGAGACCCAGTACTTC. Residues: CASSYSQGWQETQYF.

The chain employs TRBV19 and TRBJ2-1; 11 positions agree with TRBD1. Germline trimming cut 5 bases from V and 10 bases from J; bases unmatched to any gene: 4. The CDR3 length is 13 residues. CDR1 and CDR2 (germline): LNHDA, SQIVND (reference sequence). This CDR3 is CASSLDRGQEQFF. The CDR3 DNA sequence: TGTGCCAGTAGTTTGGACAGGGGGCAAGAGCAGTTCTTC.

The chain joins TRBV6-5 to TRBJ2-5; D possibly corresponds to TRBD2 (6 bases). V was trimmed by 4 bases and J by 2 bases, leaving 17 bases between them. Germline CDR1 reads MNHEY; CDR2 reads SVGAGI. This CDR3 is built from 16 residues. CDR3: CASSSISGLPQETQYF. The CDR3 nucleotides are TGTGCCAGCAGTTCTATTTCGGGACTCCCACAAGAGACCCAGTACTTC.

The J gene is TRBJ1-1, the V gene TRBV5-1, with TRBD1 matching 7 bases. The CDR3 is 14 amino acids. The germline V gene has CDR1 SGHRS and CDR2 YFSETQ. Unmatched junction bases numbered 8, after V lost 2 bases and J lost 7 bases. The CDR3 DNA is TGCGCCAGCAGCTTACTACAGGGGTCTGGTGAAGCTTTCTTT. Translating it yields CASSLLQGSGEAFF.

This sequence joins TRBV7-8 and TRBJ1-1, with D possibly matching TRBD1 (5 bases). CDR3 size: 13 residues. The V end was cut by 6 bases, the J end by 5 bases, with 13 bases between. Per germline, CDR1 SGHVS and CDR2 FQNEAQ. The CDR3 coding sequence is TGTGCCAGCAGTTTTCAGGGTGGTACTGAAGCTTTCTTT. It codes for CASSFQGGTEAFF.

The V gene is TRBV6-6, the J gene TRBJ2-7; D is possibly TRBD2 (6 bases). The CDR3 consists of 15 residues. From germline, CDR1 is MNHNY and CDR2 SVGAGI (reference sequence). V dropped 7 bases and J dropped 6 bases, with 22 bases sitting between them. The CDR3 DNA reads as TGTGCCAGCAATTCCCGCCGGGACTTGGACCGCGAGCAGTACTTC. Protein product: CASNSRRDLDREQYF.

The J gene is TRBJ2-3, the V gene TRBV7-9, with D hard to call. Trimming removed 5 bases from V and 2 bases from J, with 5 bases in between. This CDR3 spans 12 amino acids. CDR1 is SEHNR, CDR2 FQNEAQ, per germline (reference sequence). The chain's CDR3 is CASSPYTDTQYF. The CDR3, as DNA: TGTGCCAGCAGCCCCTACACAGATACGCAGTATTTT.

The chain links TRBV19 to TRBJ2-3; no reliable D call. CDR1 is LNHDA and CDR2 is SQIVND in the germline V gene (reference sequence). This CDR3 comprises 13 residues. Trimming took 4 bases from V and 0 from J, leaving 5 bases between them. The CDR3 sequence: CASSKPSTDTQYF. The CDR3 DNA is TGTGCCAGTAGTAAACCGAGCACAGATACGCAGTATTTT. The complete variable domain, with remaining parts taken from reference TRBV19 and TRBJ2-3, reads DGGITQSPKYLFRKEGQNVTLSCEQNLNHDAMYWYRQDPGQGLRLIYYSQIVNDFQKGDIAEGYSVSREKKESFPLTVTSAQKNPTAFYLCASSKPSTDTQYFGPGTRLTVL.

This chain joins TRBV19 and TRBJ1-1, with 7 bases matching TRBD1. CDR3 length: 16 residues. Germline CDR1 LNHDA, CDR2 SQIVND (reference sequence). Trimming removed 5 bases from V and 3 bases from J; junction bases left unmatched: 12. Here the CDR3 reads CASSHDPDRDHTEAFF. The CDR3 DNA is TGTGCCAGTAGTCACGACCCCGACAGGGACCACACTGAAGCTTTCTTT.

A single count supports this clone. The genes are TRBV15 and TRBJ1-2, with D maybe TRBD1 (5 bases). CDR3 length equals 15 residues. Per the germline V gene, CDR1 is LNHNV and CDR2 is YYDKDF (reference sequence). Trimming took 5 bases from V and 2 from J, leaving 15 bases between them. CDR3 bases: TGTGCCACCAGCCCTCGACAGATATCGAACTATGGCTACACCTTC. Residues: CATSPRQISNYGYTF.

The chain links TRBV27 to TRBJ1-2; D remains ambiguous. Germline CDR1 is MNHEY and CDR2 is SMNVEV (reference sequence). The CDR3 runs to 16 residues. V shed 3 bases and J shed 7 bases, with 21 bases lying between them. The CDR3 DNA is TGTGCCAGCAGTTTTCGACTCGGCTCCCCTGAGCGTGGCTACACCTTC. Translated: CASSFRLGSPERGYTF.

The CDR3 DNA reads as TGCGCCAGCAGCTCCTTGACAGGGCAAGAGACCCAGTACTTC. Translation: CASSSLTGQETQYF. This chain links TRBV5-1 with TRBJ2-5; TRBD1 aligns across 7 bases. J was trimmed by 2 bases and V by 3 bases; bases with no gene match: 4. This CDR3 has 14 amino acids. Germline CDR1 is SGHRS and CDR2 is YFSETQ.

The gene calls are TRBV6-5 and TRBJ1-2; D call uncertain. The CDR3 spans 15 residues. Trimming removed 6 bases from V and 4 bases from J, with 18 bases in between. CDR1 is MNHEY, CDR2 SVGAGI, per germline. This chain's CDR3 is CASRSLGEGVYGYTF. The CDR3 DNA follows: TGTGCCAGCAGGTCCCTCGGGGAGGGTGTCTATGGCTACACCTTC.

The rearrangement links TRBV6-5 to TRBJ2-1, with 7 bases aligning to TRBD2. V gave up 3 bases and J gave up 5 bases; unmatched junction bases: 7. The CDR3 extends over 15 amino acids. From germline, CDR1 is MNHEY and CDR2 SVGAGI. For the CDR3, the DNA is TGTGCCAGCAGTTATAGGGGAGGGTTGGACAATGAGCAGTTCTTC. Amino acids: CASSYRGGLDNEQFF.

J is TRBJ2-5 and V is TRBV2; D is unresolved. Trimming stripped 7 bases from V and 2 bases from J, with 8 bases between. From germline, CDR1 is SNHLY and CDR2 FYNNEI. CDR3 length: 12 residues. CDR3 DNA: TGTGCCAGCAAGTTCTATCAAGAGACCCAGTACTTC. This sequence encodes CASKFYQETQYF.

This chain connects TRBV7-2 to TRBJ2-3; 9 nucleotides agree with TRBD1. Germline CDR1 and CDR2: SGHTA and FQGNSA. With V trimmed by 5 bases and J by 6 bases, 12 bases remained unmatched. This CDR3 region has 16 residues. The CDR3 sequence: CASSQSTGTGSDTQYF. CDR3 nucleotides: TGTGCCAGCAGCCAATCCACCGGGACAGGGTCGGATACGCAGTATTTT.

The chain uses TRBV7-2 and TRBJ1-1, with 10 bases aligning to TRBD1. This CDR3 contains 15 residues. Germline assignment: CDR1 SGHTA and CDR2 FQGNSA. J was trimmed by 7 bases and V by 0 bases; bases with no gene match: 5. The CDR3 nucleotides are TGTGCCAGCAGCTTAGCCTCGGGACAGGGGATTGAAGCTTTCTTT. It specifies CASSLASGQGIEAFF.

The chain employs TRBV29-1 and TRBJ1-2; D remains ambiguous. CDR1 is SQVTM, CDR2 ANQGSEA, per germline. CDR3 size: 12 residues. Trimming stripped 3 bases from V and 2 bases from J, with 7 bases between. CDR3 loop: CSVELGNYGYTF. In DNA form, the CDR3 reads TGCAGCGTTGAGCTGGGGAACTATGGCTACACCTTC.

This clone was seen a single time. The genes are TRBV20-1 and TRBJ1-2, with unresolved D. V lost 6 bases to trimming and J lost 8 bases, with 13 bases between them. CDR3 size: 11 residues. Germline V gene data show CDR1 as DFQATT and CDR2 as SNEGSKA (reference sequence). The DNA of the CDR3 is TGCAGTGCCCTGGACCCCAGCGGCTACACCTTC. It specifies CSALDPSGYTF.

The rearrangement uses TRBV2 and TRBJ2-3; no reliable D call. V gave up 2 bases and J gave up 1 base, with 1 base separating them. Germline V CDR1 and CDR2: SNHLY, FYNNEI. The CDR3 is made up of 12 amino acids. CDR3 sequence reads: CASSERTDTQYF. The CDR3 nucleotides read TGTGCCAGCAGTGAACGCACAGATACGCAGTATTTT. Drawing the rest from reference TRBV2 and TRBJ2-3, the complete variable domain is EPEVTQTPSHQVTQMGQEVILRCVPISNHLYFYWYRQILGQKVEFLVSFYNNEISEKSEIFDDQFSVERPDGSNFTLKIRSTKLEDSAMYFCASSERTDTQYFGPGTRLTVL.

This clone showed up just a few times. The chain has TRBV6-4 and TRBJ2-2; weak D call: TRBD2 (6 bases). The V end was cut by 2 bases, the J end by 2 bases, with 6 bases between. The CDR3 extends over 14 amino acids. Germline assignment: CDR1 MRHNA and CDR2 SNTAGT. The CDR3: CASSDGTNTGELFF. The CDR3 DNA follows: TGTGCCAGCAGTGACGGGACTAACACCGGGGAGCTGTTTTTT.

The CDR3 bases are TGTGCCAGCAGTTACCGGATGAGGGGAACCTACGAGCAGTACTTC. This codes for CASSYRMRGTYEQYF. This chain connects TRBV6-5 to TRBJ2-7; either TRBD1 or TRBD2 may supply D (5 bases each). The germline V gene encodes CDR1 MNHEY and CDR2 SVGAGI. V lost 2 bases and J lost 2, with 13 bases in between. This CDR3 comprises 15 residues.

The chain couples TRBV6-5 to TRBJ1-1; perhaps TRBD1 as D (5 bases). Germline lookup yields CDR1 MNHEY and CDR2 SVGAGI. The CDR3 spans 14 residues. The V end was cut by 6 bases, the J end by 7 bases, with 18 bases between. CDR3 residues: CASSLGPSLSEAFF. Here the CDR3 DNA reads TGTGCCAGCAGCCTGGGGCCTTCCCTGAGTGAAGCTTTCTTT.

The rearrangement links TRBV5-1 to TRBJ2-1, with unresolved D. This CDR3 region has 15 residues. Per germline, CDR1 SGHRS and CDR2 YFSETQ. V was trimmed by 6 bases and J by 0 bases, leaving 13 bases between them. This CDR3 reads CASKWTESSYNEQFF. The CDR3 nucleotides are TGCGCCAGCAAATGGACCGAGAGCTCCTACAATGAGCAGTTCTTC.

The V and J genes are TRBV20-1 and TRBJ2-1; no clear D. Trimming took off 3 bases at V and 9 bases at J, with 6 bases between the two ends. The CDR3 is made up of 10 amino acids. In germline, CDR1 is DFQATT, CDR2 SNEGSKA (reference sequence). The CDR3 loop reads CSARGVEQFF. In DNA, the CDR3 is TGCAGTGCTAGGGGTGTTGAGCAGTTCTTC.